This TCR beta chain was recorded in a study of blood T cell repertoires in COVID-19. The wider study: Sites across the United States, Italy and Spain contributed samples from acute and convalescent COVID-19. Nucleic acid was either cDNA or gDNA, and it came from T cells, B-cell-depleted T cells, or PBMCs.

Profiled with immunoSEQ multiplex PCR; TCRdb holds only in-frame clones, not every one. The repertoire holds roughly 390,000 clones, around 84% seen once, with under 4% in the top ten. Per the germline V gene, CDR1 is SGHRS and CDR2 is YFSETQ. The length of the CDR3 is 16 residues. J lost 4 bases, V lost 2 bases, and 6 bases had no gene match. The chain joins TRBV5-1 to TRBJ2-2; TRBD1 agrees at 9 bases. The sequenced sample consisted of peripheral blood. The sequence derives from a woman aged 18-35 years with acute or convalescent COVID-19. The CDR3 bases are TGCGCCAGCAGCTTTACGGGACAGGGAGGCACCGGGGAGCTGTTTTTT. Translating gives CASSFTGQGGTGELFF.